Detailed here is one T cell receptor (beta chain). What it binds is unknown. Different DNA sequences within this sample yield the same CDR3. Cells designated naive CD8 were CD45RO-negative and were positively selected for CCR7, with terminally differentiated effector memory CD45RA+ cells excluded. The sample is drawn from a study of shared clonotypes between healthy human individuals. Whole-study findings and limits: It was the non-shared clonotypes that had lower generation probabilities than clonotypes shared by all four donors.

Profiling relied on immunoSEQ multiplex PCR, and the TCRdb table lists in-frame clones only, not all of them. The sample records millions of clones, roughly 91% being singletons. The source material was naive CD8+ T cells from PBMCs. The receptor's source is a young man in good health. Some clones in this sample may be carry-over from other donors' samples.

CDR3 in DNA: TGTGCCAGCAGCCCCAGGGACTCCCCCTACGAGCAGTACTTC. Translated: CASSPRDSPYEQYF. The gene calls are TRBV14 and TRBJ2-7; D is perhaps TRBD2 (6 bases). The V end was cut by 4 bases, the J end by 2 bases, with 12 bases between. CDR1 and CDR2 (germline): SGHDN, FVKESK. The CDR3 totals 14 residues.